Below are 16 T cell receptor beta chains sequenced from a single sample in a study of molecular identifiers for immune sequencing clone quantification. TCRdb reprocessed the PCR reads via MiXCR and lists one record per CDR3 protein. The sample carries some 680,000 distinct CDR3 sequences, about 25% recorded once. The sequenced sample consisted of naive CD8+ T cells from blood, with Jurkat cell RNA spiked in. Noted subset: FACS-sorted CD8+CD4-CCR7+CD45RA+ naive T cells. The receptors here all came from a human donor in good health. Some libraries in this study had Jurkat cell RNA spiked in.

Worth noting for this clonotype: This may be a read error: a much more frequent sequence differs by one nucleotide. The chain has TRBV6-2 or TRBV6-3 and TRBJ1-6, with TRBD1 as a possible D gene (5 bases). This CDR3 is built from 16 residues. V lost 0 bases to trimming and J lost 9 bases, with 15 bases between them. CDR1 and CDR2 from the germline V gene are MNHEY and SVGEGT. Written as DNA, the CDR3 is TGTGCCAGCAGTTACTCAGCCGGGACTCTTTGTTCACCCCTCCACTTT. It codes for CASSYSAGTLCSPLHF.

This chain uses TRBV7-6 with TRBJ2-1, with D maybe TRBD2 (6 bases). Trimming cost V 5 bases and J 4 bases, with 15 bases left between them. Germline CDR1 is SGHVS and CDR2 is FNYEAQ. The CDR3 totals 15 residues. The CDR3: CASSPTVAGYNEQFF. As DNA, the CDR3 is TGTGCCAGCAGCCCTACGGTGGCGGGATACAATGAGCAGTTCTTC.

Ten or more counts support this clonotype. The chain combines TRBV15 with TRBJ2-3; 9 positions match TRBD2. Germline V gene sequence: CDR1 LNHNV, CDR2 YYDKDF (reference sequence). The CDR3 spans 18 residues. The ends lost 0 bases at V and 7 bases at J; junction bases unmatched: 14. The DNA for the CDR3 is TGTGCCACCAGCAGAGATAAAGCTAGCGGGGAGCCTACGAATACGCAGTATTTT. Protein product: CATSRDKASGEPTNTQYF.

The rearrangement joins TRBV19 to TRBJ2-3, with D perhaps matching TRBD2 (6 bases). CDR3 size: 15 residues. Between the trimmed V and J ends, which lost 1 base and 0 bases, there was a span of 8 bases. Germline assignment: CDR1 LNHDA and CDR2 SQIVND (reference sequence). The CDR3 spells CASSIVGSSTDTQYF. The CDR3 DNA follows: TGTGCCAGTAGTATAGTCGGGAGTAGCACAGATACGCAGTATTTT.

This clonotype has more than one count but fewer than ten. The chain combines TRBV5-5 with TRBJ2-7; D unclear. In germline, CDR1 is SGHKS, CDR2 YYEKEE (reference sequence). The CDR3 consists of 13 residues. Trimming took 1 base from V and 5 from J, leaving 10 bases between them. This chain's CDR3 is CASSLLGSHEQYF. The DNA for the CDR3 is TGTGCCAGCAGCTTGCTGGGGTCCCACGAGCAGTACTTC.

The rearrangement joins TRBV30 to TRBJ1-1; 10 bases are a match to TRBD1. V lost 5 bases to trimming and J lost 5 bases; unmatched junction nucleotides: 8. The CDR3 spans 14 residues. Germline V CDR1 and CDR2: GTSNPN, SVGIG (reference sequence). Here the CDR3 DNA reads TGTGCCTGGGAGGCCGGGACAGGGGTAACTGAAGCTTTCTTT. Protein sequence: CAWEAGTGVTEAFF. Full variable domain (rest looked up from reference TRBV30 and TRBJ1-1): SQTIHQWPATLVQPVGSPLSLECTVEGTSNPNLYWYRQAAGRGLQLLFYSVGIGQISSEVPQNLSASRPQDRQFILSSKKLLLSDSGFYLCAWEAGTGVTEAFFGQGTRLTVV.

V and J are TRBV4-3 and TRBJ2-7; unclear D gene. V gave up 3 bases and J gave up 0 bases, with 12 bases separating them. CDR3 size: 15 residues. Germline V gives CDR1 LGHNA, CDR2 YSLEER. The CDR3 is CASSQEWTASYEQYF. DNA for the CDR3: TGCGCCAGCAGCCAGGAATGGACGGCCTCCTACGAGCAGTACTTC.

This clonotype was observed a few times. The genes are TRBV5-5 and TRBJ2-2, with 7 bases that match TRBD2. Germline CDR1 SGHKS, CDR2 YYEKEE (reference sequence). This CDR3 contains 16 residues. V was clipped by 4 bases and J by 4 bases; unmatched bases: 10. The CDR3 nucleotides read TGTGCCAGCAGCCAAATCCGGGACTACCTCACCGGGGAGCTGTTTTTT. As protein: CASSQIRDYLTGELFF.

Turning to this clonotype: Relative to the germline gene, one junction end is altered; a read error may explain this. CDR3 nucleotides: TGTGCCAGCAGCCAAGGACGTGGGGGAAACTATGGCTACGCCTTC. Translation: CASSQGRGGNYGYAF. The chain couples TRBV14 to TRBJ1-2; D might be TRBD1 (5 bases). From germline, CDR1 is SGHDN and CDR2 FVKESK. CDR3 length equals 15 residues.

This clonotype came up many times. The V and J genes are TRBV14 and TRBJ2-5, with 9 bases identical to TRBD1. The length of the CDR3 is 16 residues. The junction had 7 bases not matched to a gene; V was cut back by 2 bases and J by 3 bases. The germline CDR1 and CDR2 sequences are SGHDN and FVKESK. The chain's CDR3 is CASSQHFRTGEETQYF. In nucleotides, the CDR3 is TGTGCCAGCAGCCAACACTTCCGGACAGGGGAAGAGACCCAGTACTTC.

This clonotype has ten or more counts. The J gene is TRBJ2-7, the V gene TRBV7-9, with 10 bases aligning to TRBD2. CDR3 size: 15 residues. Germline trimming cut 1 base from V and 7 bases from J; bases unmatched to any gene: 7. The V gene's germline CDR1 is SEHNR and CDR2 FQNEAQ (reference sequence). The CDR3 DNA reads as TGTGCCAGCAGCTTAGGCACTAGCGGGATCGATGAGCAGTACTTC. This codes for CASSLGTSGIDEQYF.

This clonotype appeared many times. The CDR3 bases are TGTGCCAGCAGCCCAGACGGGAATACGCAGTATTTT. Translated: CASSPDGNTQYF. The V and J genes are TRBV7-9 and TRBJ2-3, with D maybe TRBD2 (5 bases). Trimming took off 5 bases at V and 7 bases at J, with 10 bases between the two ends. CDR1 is SEHNR, CDR2 FQNEAQ, per germline (reference sequence). The length of the CDR3 is 12 residues.

As for this clonotype: This sequence may be a read error, since a much larger clone differs from it by one base. The chain links TRBV5-1 to TRBJ2-3; D is unresolved. The CDR3 has 12 residues. Germline CDR1 and CDR2: SGHRS and YFSETQ. Written as DNA, the CDR3 is TGCGCCAACAGCTTCAATGCAGATACGCAGTATTTT. Amino acids: CANSFNADTQYF.

There are many counts of this clonotype. CDR3 sequence reads: CASSRDLEDEQFF. The CDR3 DNA follows: TGTGCCAGCAGCCGCGATCTCGAGGATGAGCAGTTCTTC. This chain uses TRBV7-6 with TRBJ2-1; no reliable D call. Germline V lookup: CDR1 SGHVS, CDR2 FNYEAQ. V was trimmed by 5 bases and J by 8 bases, leaving 13 bases between them. The length of the CDR3 is 13 residues. The complete variable domain, with remaining parts taken from reference TRBV7-6 and TRBJ2-1, reads GAGVSQSPRYKVTKRGQDVALRCDPISGHVSLYWYRQALGQGPEFLTYFNYEAQQDKSGLPNDRFSAERPEGSISTLTIQRTEQRDSAMYRCASSRDLEDEQFFGPGTRLTVL.

This clonotype was recorded a few times. The chain carries TRBV20-1 and TRBJ2-7, with D uncertain. CDR3 length: 16 amino acids. The germline V and J ends were trimmed by 0 bases and 3 bases, with 18 bases remaining between them. The germline V gene has CDR1 DFQATT and CDR2 SNEGSKA (reference sequence). DNA of the CDR3: TGCAGTGCTAGAGATCTCTTGGGCGGCCTAGACTACGAGCAGTACTTC. Translated: CSARDLLGGLDYEQYF.

The gene calls are TRBV5-5 and TRBJ2-7, with unresolved D. V lost 1 base and J lost 3, with 8 bases in between. The CDR3 consists of 13 residues. Germline CDR1 is SGHKS and CDR2 is YYEKEE (reference sequence). The CDR3 DNA sequence: TGTGCCAGCAGCTTGTCTACTGTCTACGAGCAGTACTTC. This translates into CASSLSTVYEQYF.